This T cell receptor beta chain was retrieved from a study of blood T cell repertoires in COVID-19. Method: immunoSEQ multiplex PCR; TCRdb's copy keeps in-frame clones and lacks some. The sample has roughly 200,000 clones; 82% are singletons. Cohorts were based on clinical histories the participants reported. Looked up from germline, CDR1 is SQVTM and CDR2 is ANQGSEA. Unmatched junction bases numbered 3, after V lost 3 bases and J lost 6 bases. There are 12 residues in the CDR3. Sequences were obtained from PBMCs or T cells enriched from blood (not recorded which). This clonotype was sampled from a woman aged 60 to 75 with acute COVID-19. The chain joins TRBV29-1 to TRBJ1-2; the match to TRBD1 covers 8 bases. The CDR3 DNA follows: TGCAGCGTTGACCAGACAGGGGATGGCTACACCTTC. Translation gives CSVDQTGDGYTF.